The 18 T cell receptor beta chains below were found in one sample sequenced in a study of shared clonotypes between healthy human individuals (dated by TCRdb to about 2020). Library construction relied on the immunoSEQ multiplex PCR assay. This is the immuneACCESS table as TCRdb keeps it, with only in-frame sequences that have V and J called. A part of the clones is gone; compared with another copy, unresolved V genes explain less than half, and the rest is unexplained. The sample table contains around 700,000 clones; only one count was recorded for roughly 78% of them. The top ten hold 1.8% of the sample. What was sequenced was memory CD4+ T cells sorted from blood. Interpreted using the paper, the cell subset or site label stands for: CD45RA-negative fraction. These TCRs come from a woman aged 25 to 39 in good health.

The genes are TRBV21-1 and TRBJ2-7; the table's TRBD2 call for D was not verified on the DNA. TRBV21-1 is a pseudogene locus. The CDR3 is made up of 12 amino acids. The chain's CDR3 is CASRTDAYEQYF. In nucleotides, the CDR3 is TGTGCCAGCAGGACTGACGCCTACGAGCAGTACTTC.

V gene TRBV19 combines with J gene TRBJ2-1; tentative D call: TRBD1 (6 bases). The CDR3 totals 18 residues. Germline V gene lookup returns CDR1 LNHDA and CDR2 SQIVND (reference sequence). Trimming took 1 base from V and 0 from J, leaving 16 bases between them. The CDR3 DNA sequence: TGTGCCAGTAGTATAGCCAAAAATCCCAGGGGCTCCTACAATGAGCAGTTCTTC. This translates into CASSIAKNPRGSYNEQFF.

The rearrangement links TRBV5-1 to TRBJ2-2; D is possibly TRBD1 (6 bases). Germline CDR1 reads SGHRS; CDR2 reads YFSETQ. Trimming left V 2 bases short and J 4 bases short, with 9 bases between. This CDR3 contains 14 residues. The CDR3 loop is CASSFKGGTGELFF. CDR3 in DNA: TGCGCCAGCAGCTTCAAAGGGGGCACCGGGGAGCTGTTTTTT.

The gene calls are TRBV2 and TRBJ1-5, with 7 bases lining up with TRBD1. J gave up 7 bases and V 6 bases, and 9 bases lay outside the gene matches. This CDR3 has 14 residues. Germline loops: CDR1 SNHLY, CDR2 FYNNEI. CDR3 residues: CASRAGSGGQPQHF. In DNA, the CDR3 is TGTGCCAGCAGGGCCGGATCAGGGGGGCAGCCCCAGCATTTT.

The chain carries TRBV7-2 and TRBJ2-2; either TRBD1 or TRBD2 may supply D (5 bases each). CDR3 length: 16 residues. Germline CDR1 is SGHTA and CDR2 is FQGNSA. V lost 8 bases, J lost 4 bases, and 20 bases lay in between. The CDR3 coding sequence is TGTGCCAGCCCAAGAGTGGAGGCGAGGGGCACCGGGGAGCTGTTTTTT. This codes for CASPRVEARGTGELFF.

This clone was counted many times. Other DNA sequences in this specimen translate into the identical CDR3. The CDR3 is CASSLDSGTYNEQFF. The CDR3 nucleotides read TGCGCCAGCAGCTTGGATAGCGGGACCTACAATGAGCAGTTCTTC. The chain is built from TRBV5-1 and TRBJ2-1, with 8 bases aligning to TRBD2. Germline trimming cut 0 bases from V and 2 bases from J; bases unmatched to any gene: 1. Germline assignment: CDR1 SGHRS and CDR2 YFSETQ. The CDR3 spans 15 residues.

J is TRBJ2-1 and V is TRBV19, with no clear D. Trimming removed 4 bases at V and 8 bases at J, with 12 bases between. CDR1 and CDR2 (germline): LNHDA, SQIVND (reference sequence). The length of the CDR3 is 13 residues. Here the CDR3 reads CASSRTPVDEQFF. The CDR3 DNA reads TGTGCCAGTAGTAGAACTCCAGTCGATGAGCAGTTCTTC.

This clone was counted a single time. The genes are TRBV2 and TRBJ2-5; D unresolved. This CDR3 region has 12 residues. V gave up 8 bases and J gave up 3 bases, with 10 bases separating them. Germline-derived CDR1 and CDR2 are SNHLY and FYNNEI. The CDR3 bases are TGTGCCAGCGGGTATAGGGAAGAGACCCAGTACTTC. Translated: CASGYREETQYF.

The chain couples TRBV19 to TRBJ1-2; TRBD1 aligns across 8 bases. The V gene's germline CDR1 is LNHDA and CDR2 SQIVND (reference sequence). The CDR3 runs 14 residues. Unmatched junction bases numbered 8, after V lost 3 bases and J lost 8 bases. The CDR3 loop reads CASSIGQGAGGYTF. The CDR3 nucleotides are TGTGCCAGTAGTATTGGTCAGGGGGCTGGAGGCTACACCTTC.

The rearrangement links TRBV7-9 to TRBJ1-3, with 12 bases that match TRBD1. CDR1 is SEHNR and CDR2 is FQNEAQ in the germline V gene (reference sequence). V lost 5 bases and J lost 4; bases outside the gene matches: 12. The CDR3 has 18 amino acids. The CDR3 sequence is CASSKSGTGGLQGNTIYF. CDR3 coding DNA: TGTGCCAGCAGCAAGTCCGGGACAGGGGGCTTACAGGGAAACACCATATATTTT.

The chain joins TRBV25-1 to TRBJ2-3, with a weak D call TRBD2 (5 bases). The CDR3 loop spans 14 amino acids. V gave up 0 bases and J gave up 5 bases, with 9 bases separating them. Germline CDR1 and CDR2: MGHDK and SYGVNS. The CDR3 loop reads CASSEYTAGDTQYF. DNA for the CDR3: TGTGCCAGCAGTGAATATACGGCGGGAGATACGCAGTATTTT.

Concerning this clone itself: Different DNA sequences within this sample yield the same CDR3. This chain joins TRBV20-1 and TRBJ2-7; D gene ambiguous. V dropped 6 bases and J dropped 6 bases, with 9 bases sitting between them. Germline V CDR1 and CDR2: DFQATT, SNEGSKA (reference sequence). The CDR3 has 10 residues. CDR3 loop: CSARLREQYF. In DNA form, the CDR3 reads TGCAGTGCCAGACTCCGCGAGCAGTACTTC.

The CDR3 bases are TGTGCCACCTACAGGGCTGGGGCCAACGTCCTGACTTTC. Translation gives CATYRAGANVLTF. The gene calls are TRBV6-5 and TRBJ2-6; the D gene is possibly TRBD1 (6 bases). V lost 10 bases to trimming and J lost 2 bases, with 9 bases between them. CDR3 size: 13 residues. Germline loops: CDR1 MNHEY, CDR2 SVGAGI.

The chain links TRBV28 to TRBJ2-7; TRBD1 aligns across 11 bases. This CDR3 spans 15 amino acids. From germline, CDR1 is MDHEN and CDR2 SYDVKM. Germline trimming cut 6 bases from V and 4 bases from J; bases unmatched to any gene: 8. The DNA of the CDR3 is TGTGCCAGCAGACCCCTGGGACAGGGGGAATACGAGCAGTACTTC. Amino acids: CASRPLGQGEYEQYF.

The J gene is TRBJ1-1, the V gene TRBV28, with 8 bases fitting TRBD1. Germline-derived CDR1 and CDR2 are MDHEN and SYDVKM. V was pared by 5 bases and J by 1 base, with 6 bases of the junction left unmatched. This CDR3 has 15 amino acids. The CDR3 DNA reads TGTGCCAGCAGTCCTCATCAGGGGGCGAACACTGAAGCTTTCTTT. Protein: CASSPHQGANTEAFF.

The chain couples TRBV28 to TRBJ1-1; a possible D gene is TRBD1 (6 bases). Germline V gives CDR1 MDHEN, CDR2 SYDVKM. The CDR3 contains 15 residues. The V gene lost 6 bases and the J gene lost 0 bases, with 14 bases spanning the gap. CDR3 nucleotide sequence: TGTGCCAGCAGGGGGGCCGGGACGATGAACACTGAAGCTTTCTTT. Its translation: CASRGAGTMNTEAFF.

This chain uses TRBV5-4 with TRBJ1-2; D not certain. Germline V gene sequence: CDR1 SGHNT, CDR2 YYREEE (reference sequence). V shed 2 bases and J shed 2 bases, with 10 bases lying between them. The CDR3 length is 14 residues. DNA of the CDR3: TGTGCCAGCAGCTTTGGCCGGGCCAACTATGGCTACACCTTC. Translating it yields CASSFGRANYGYTF.

The rearrangement joins TRBV19 to TRBJ2-2; 7 bases are a match to TRBD2. The CDR3 spans 15 residues. The germline V gene has CDR1 LNHDA and CDR2 SQIVND (reference sequence). Trimming cost V 1 base and J 7 bases; bases outside gene matches: 6. For the CDR3, the DNA is TGTGCCAGTAGTATAGTTGCGGGAGCGGGCGGGGAGCTGTTTTTT. It specifies CASSIVAGAGGELFF.